The T cell receptor (beta chain) described here comes from a study of T cells in Graves' hyperthyroidism and ophthalmopathy. This clonotype was seen more than once but under ten times. What it recognizes is unknown. Amplification yielded TCR beta CDR3 regions, with RNA transcripts as the source. The HTBI primer set was used in a first-round RT-PCR of the TCR CDR3. A single record per CDR3 protein comes from TCRdb applying MiXCR to the multiplex PCR reads. The sample has hundreds of thousands of distinct CDR3 sequences, 46% seen once; the top ten hold about 8.2%. Study-level points and caveats: Blood samples included most of the expanded thyroid clonotypes exceeding 0.001.

V lost 0 bases, J lost 4 bases, and 18 bases lay in between. Per germline, CDR1 PRHDT and CDR2 FYEKMQ (reference sequence). This CDR3 contains 17 residues. Hyperthyroidism in the patients, aged 18 to 65, was newly diagnosed and under 2 months in duration. Those patients with uncontrolled infection, other autoimmune disease, pregnancy or lactation were excluded. The chain combines TRBV13 with TRBJ2-5; D is perhaps TRBD1 or TRBD2 (6 bases each). Sequenced input: peripheral blood or thyroid tissue (not recorded which). This sequence was found in a woman aged 18-30 years with Graves' hyperthyroidism. The CDR3 region has the DNA TGTGCCAGCAGCTTAGGCCGTGGGGGGCGCGGCCGAGAGACCCAGTACTTC. This sequence encodes CASSLGRGGRGRETQYF. The full variable domain, rest sourced from reference TRBV13 and TRBJ2-5, is AAGVIQSPRHLIKEKRETATLKCYPIPRHDTVYWYQQGPGQDPQFLISFYEKMQSDKGSIPDRFSAQQFSDYHSELNMSSLELGDSALYFCASSLGRGGRGRETQYFGPGTRLLVL.